These T cell receptor beta chains were read from a single sample in a study of T-cell reconstitution after alpha-beta-depleted transplantation in children. TCRdb re-derived calls from the PCR reads in MiXCR, one entry per CDR3 protein. This table has about 350,000 distinct CDR3 sequences, around 16% appearing once. The sample in question was PBMCs, mostly from graft donor cells, obtained 360 days after TCRalphabeta/CD19-depleted stem cell transplant. Receptors were obtained from a male patient under 10 years old who had a stem cell transplant for acute lymphoblastic leukemia, so the T cells may come from the graft donor. Both conserved end residues are part of each CDR3. The D gene is left open where the match is weak. Size values are once, few and many counts, or a class for expanded clones, and some rows have none.

D: NA; V: TRBV4-3; J: TRBJ2-2; size: NA; CDR3: CASSPDRSGTGELFF; DNA: TGCGCCAGCAGCCCAGACCGGTCAGGGACCGGGGAGCTGTTTTTT
D: NA; V: TRBV7-9; J: TRBJ1-2; size: NA; CDR3: CASSLTWRRAGYTF; DNA: TGTGCCAGCAGCTTAACCTGGCGGCGGGCTGGCTACACCTTC
D: TRBD2; V: TRBV12-3/TRBV12-4; J: TRBJ2-1; size: NA; CDR3: CASSLEGLAGYEQFF; DNA: TGTGCCAGCAGTTTAGAAGGACTAGCGGGATATGAGCAGTTCTTC
D: NA; V: TRBV7-8; J: TRBJ2-1; size: few; CDR3: CASSLYVKTSSYNEQFF; DNA: TGTGCCAGCAGCTTATACGTAAAAACCAGCTCCTACAATGAGCAGTTCTTC
D: TRBD2; V: TRBV20-1; J: TRBJ2-7; size: NA; CDR3: CSARDSGSYEQYF; DNA: TGCAGTGCTAGAGATAGCGGGAGCTACGAGCAGTACTTC
D: TRBD2; V: TRBV2; J: TRBJ2-3; size: few; CDR3: CARTSGTDTQYF; DNA: TGTGCCAGGACTAGCGGCACAGATACGCAGTATTTT
D: NA; V: TRBV28; J: TRBJ2-7; size: NA; CDR3: CASSPPGEVNSYEQYF; DNA: TGTGCCAGCAGCCCCCCGGGGGAGGTGAACTCCTACGAGCAGTACTTC
D: NA; V: TRBV18; J: TRBJ1-5; size: NA; CDR3: CASSPMSGSNQPQHF; DNA: TGTGCCAGCTCACCAATGTCTGGGAGCAATCAGCCCCAGCATTTT
D: NA; V: TRBV6-1; J: TRBJ2-7; size: few; CDR3: CASSPRWGLYYEQYF; DNA: TGTGCCAGCAGCCCCCGCTGGGGACTGTACTACGAGCAGTACTTC
D: TRBD2; V: TRBV30; J: TRBJ2-6; size: NA; CDR3: CAWNMLAGAGANVLTF; DNA: TGTGCCTGGAATATGCTAGCGGGAGCTGGGGCCAACGTCCTGACTTTC
D: TRBD2; V: TRBV6-1; J: TRBJ2-7; size: NA; CDR3: CASSRTSGTWESSYEQYF; DNA: TGTGCCAGCAGTCGGACTAGCGGAACCTGGGAATCCTCCTACGAGCAGTACTTC
D: NA; V: TRBV12-3/TRBV12-4; J: TRBJ2-1; size: many; CDR3: CASSLWDAYNEQFF; DNA: TGTGCCAGCAGTTTGTGGGACGCGTACAATGAGCAGTTCTTC
D: NA; V: TRBV6-2/TRBV6-3; J: TRBJ2-7; size: once; CDR3: CASRKVHEQYF; DNA: TGTGCCAGCAGAAAGGTTCACGAGCAGTACTTC
D: TRBD2; V: TRBV12-3/TRBV12-4; J: TRBJ2-7; size: few; CDR3: CASSHRGLAGAYEQYF; DNA: TGTGCCAGCAGTCACCGGGGACTAGCGGGGGCTTACGAGCAGTACTTC
D: TRBD2; V: TRBV10-3; J: TRBJ2-7; size: few; CDR3: CAIKGASGTYEQYF; DNA: TGTGCCATCAAGGGAGCTAGCGGGACCTACGAGCAGTACTTC
D: NA; V: TRBV5-6; J: TRBJ2-5; size: many; CDR3: CASSLAPTGRVTQYF; DNA: TGTGCCAGCAGCTTGGCTCCGACAGGGAGGGTGACCCAGTACTTC
D: TRBD2; V: TRBV28; J: TRBJ2-3; size: NA; CDR3: CATLLAGAPGDSDTQYF; DNA: TGTGCCACTCTACTAGCGGGAGCCCCGGGGGATTCAGATACGCAGTATTTT
D: TRBD1; V: TRBV29-1; J: TRBJ2-5; size: few; CDR3: CSVATGGLGTQYF; DNA: TGCAGCGTTGCGACAGGGGGTTTGGGGACCCAGTACTTC
D: NA; V: TRBV30; J: TRBJ2-3; size: NA; CDR3: CAWTVKVDTQYF; DNA: TGTGCCTGGACCGTAAAGGTAGATACGCAGTATTTT
D: NA; V: TRBV7-2; J: TRBJ2-1; size: few; CDR3: CASSLEGASDEQFF; DNA: TGTGCCAGCAGCTTAGAGGGTGCGAGCGATGAGCAGTTCTTC
D: TRBD2; V: TRBV29-1; J: TRBJ2-1; size: NA; CDR3: CSVERRLAGANEQFF; DNA: TGCAGCGTCGAAAGGAGACTAGCCGGTGCAAATGAGCAGTTCTTC
D: TRBD1; V: TRBV20-1; J: TRBJ2-7; size: NA; CDR3: CSASGDSWGYEQYF; DNA: TGCAGTGCTAGCGGGGACAGTTGGGGCTACGAGCAGTACTTC
D: TRBD2; V: TRBV24-1; J: TRBJ2-1; size: NA; CDR3: CATSDRSGRGYNEQFF; DNA: TGTGCCACCAGTGACCGGAGCGGGAGGGGCTACAATGAGCAGTTCTTC